The rows below give T cell receptor beta chains drawn from one sample of a study of radiation and T cells in renal cell carcinoma. Data came from immunoSEQ multiplex PCR; TCRdb stores just in-frame clones and leaves some out. The profile shows 5,700 or so clones, around two thirds of them singletons. The specimen comprised tumor tissue, sampled from a patient whose treatment was nephrectomy without radiotherapy. The source is a human donor with renal cell carcinoma. Each CDR3 is given with its conserved first and last residue. Each record gives: J gene, V gene, D gene, clone size, CDR3 protein, CDR3 DNA. D genes are given only for firm matches. Clone size, where shown, is once, few, many, or a class for clones that have expanded.

TRBJ2-7	TRBV18	TRBD2	few	CASSPKTSPYEQYF	TGTGCCAGCTCACCCAAGACTAGCCCCTACGAGCAGTACTTC
TRBJ2-7	TRBV19	TRBD2	NA	CASITGGRWYEQYF	TGTGCCAGTATTACCGGCGGGAGGTGGTACGAGCAGTACTTC
TRBJ1-3	TRBV4-2	NA	NA	CASSQEKGLSSGNTIYF	TGTGCCAGCAGCCAAGAGAAAGGTTTATCCTCTGGAAACACCATATATTTT
TRBJ2-7	TRBV7-2	TRBD2	NA	CASSESSGVSYEQYF	TGTGCCAGCAGCGAATCTAGCGGGGTTTCCTACGAGCAGTACTTC
TRBJ1-4	TRBV18	NA	NA	CASRSRATNEKLFF	TGTGCCAGCCGCAGCCGAGCAACTAATGAAAAACTGTTTTTT
TRBJ2-3	TRBV19	NA	NA	CASSIEGRFTDTQYF	TGTGCCAGTAGTATAGAAGGCAGGTTCACAGATACGCAGTATTTT
TRBJ2-1	TRBV19	NA	NA	CASSSRGDWLDNEQFF	TGTGCCAGTAGTTCCAGGGGGGACTGGCTGGACAATGAGCAGTTCTTC
TRBJ1-2	TRBV29-1	NA	NA	CSATLNSDGYTF	TGCAGCGCAACTCTCAACAGTGACGGCTACACCTTC
TRBJ2-1	TRBV5-6	TRBD1	NA	CASSLWGTGSDEQFF	TGTGCCAGCAGCTTGTGGGGGACAGGGAGCGATGAGCAGTTCTTC
TRBJ1-1	TRBV6-6	TRBD1	NA	CASSRGMNTEAFF	TGTGCCAGCAGCAGGGGGATGAACACTGAAGCTTTCTTT
TRBJ2-5	TRBV10-3	NA	few	CAISDLVRAETQYF	TGTGCCATCAGTGACTTAGTTCGGGCCGAGACCCAGTACTTC
TRBJ1-4	TRBV5-1	NA	NA	CASSEGQNEKLFF	TGCGCCAGCAGCGAAGGACAGAATGAAAAACTGTTTTTT
TRBJ2-3	TRBV5-1	TRBD1	NA	CASSLGGQGDTQYF	TGCGCCAGCAGCTTGGGGGGACAGGGAGATACGCAGTATTTT
TRBJ2-1	TRBV27	TRBD2	few	CASTREGLNNNEQFF	TGTGCCAGCACCCGAGAGGGACTAAACAACAATGAGCAGTTCTTC
TRBJ2-1	TRBV7-3	TRBD2	NA	CASSLKFGGGSQFF	TGTGCCAGCAGCTTAAAGTTCGGGGGAGGGAGCCAGTTCTTC
TRBJ2-1	TRBV6-5	TRBD2	NA	CASAGGSFYNEQFF	TGTGCCAGCGCGGGAGGGTCTTTTTACAATGAGCAGTTCTTC
TRBJ1-1	TRBV19	NA	NA	CASSRTEMNTEAFF	TGTGCCAGTAGTCGGACCGAGATGAACACTGAAGCTTTCTTT
TRBJ2-3	TRBV29-1	TRBD1	NA	CSVDRGGTDTQYF	TGCAGCGTGGACAGGGGGGGCACAGATACGCAGTATTTT
TRBJ1-5	TRBV19	NA	NA	CASSIDAGRNQPQHF	TGTGCCAGTAGTATAGACGCAGGGAGGAATCAGCCCCAGCATTTT
TRBJ1-4	TRBV9	NA	NA	CASSVGGRPNEKLFF	TGTGCCAGCAGCGTAGGTGGCCGGCCTAATGAAAAACTGTTTTTT
TRBJ2-1	TRBV28	TRBD2	NA	CASSLYTSGSRGNEQFF	TGTGCCAGCAGTTTATACACTAGCGGGAGTCGGGGCAATGAGCAGTTCTTC
TRBJ2-6	TRBV6-5	TRBD1	NA	CASSRQGAGANVLTF	TGTGCCAGCAGTCGGCAGGGGGCTGGGGCCAACGTCCTGACTTTC
TRBJ1-4	TRBV28	NA	NA	CASSSNEKLFF	TGTGCCAGCAGCTCCAATGAAAAACTGTTTTTT
TRBJ2-6	TRBV7-2	NA	NA	CASSLTGSRSGANVLTF	TGTGCCAGCAGCTTAACAGGGTCACGCTCTGGGGCCAACGTCCTGACTTTC
TRBJ1-3	TRBV30	NA	NA	CAWREGTRSSGNTIYF	TGTGCCTGGCGCGAGGGTACGCGGTCTTCTGGAAACACCATATATTTT
TRBJ2-1	TRBV4-1	NA	NA	CASSQGMFRATNEQFF	TGCGCCAGCAGCCAAGGAATGTTTCGAGCGACCAATGAGCAGTTCTTC
TRBJ2-1	TRBV4-2	TRBD2	once	CASSLQLAGGRDEQFF	TGTGCCAGCAGCCTCCAGTTGGCGGGAGGTAGAGATGAGCAGTTCTTC
TRBJ2-3	TRBV11-1	TRBD2	NA	CASSHLAGVPTDTQYF	TGTGCCAGCAGCCACCTAGCGGGAGTACCCACAGATACGCAGTATTTT
TRBJ2-1	TRBV5-1	NA	once	CASSLSINRDPNNEQFF	TGCGCCAGCAGCTTATCGATAAACCGGGACCCCAACAATGAGCAGTTCTTC
TRBJ2-1	TRBV27	TRBD2	NA	CASIPIGAGEHNEQFF	TGTGCCAGCATCCCTATAGGAGCGGGAGAACACAATGAGCAGTTCTTC
TRBJ2-2	TRBV5-1	NA	NA	CASGTQNTGELFF	TGCGCCAGCGGGACACAAAACACCGGGGAGCTGTTTTTT
TRBJ1-4	TRBV13	TRBD1	NA	CASSLSQGATNEKLFF	TGTGCCAGCAGCTTAAGTCAGGGGGCAACTAATGAAAAACTGTTTTTT
TRBJ2-3	TRBV7-9	NA	NA	CASSLAQAGDTQYF	TGTGCCAGCAGCTTAGCACAGGCCGGGGATACGCAGTATTTT
TRBJ1-3	TRBV11-2	NA	once	CASSLDFGSGNTIYF	TGTGCCAGCAGCCTTGACTTTGGCTCTGGAAACACCATATATTTT
TRBJ2-3	TRBV7-2	TRBD2	once	CASSGGGPYTDTQYF	TGTGCCAGCAGCGGGGGAGGGCCCTACACAGATACGCAGTATTTT
TRBJ2-1	TRBV10-3	TRBD2	NA	CATKRGGSSYNEQFF	TGTGCCACCAAGAGGGGAGGGAGCTCCTACAATGAGCAGTTCTTC
TRBJ2-1	TRBV5-1	TRBD2	medium-sized	CASSLGTLGLAGEQFF	TGCGCCAGCAGCTTGGGAACCCTCGGACTAGCGGGAGAGCAGTTCTTC
TRBJ2-7	TRBV28	TRBD1	few	CASRQGASIGEQYF	TGTGCCAGCAGGCAGGGGGCCTCCATAGGGGAGCAGTACTTC
TRBJ2-2	TRBV2	NA	few	CASRFPVNTGELFF	TGTGCCAGCAGGTTTCCTGTGAACACCGGGGAGCTGTTTTTT
TRBJ1-4	TRBV28	NA	NA	CASTGLDENEKLFF	TGTGCCAGCACTGGACTTGACGAAAATGAAAAACTGTTTTTT
TRBJ2-1	TRBV29-1	NA	few	CSVETSSEQFF	TGCAGCGTGGAAACTAGCAGTGAGCAGTTCTTC
TRBJ2-1	TRBV19	TRBD2	once	CASNSISSGSYNEQFF	TGTGCCAGCAATAGTATCTCTAGCGGGAGTTACAATGAGCAGTTCTTC
TRBJ1-2	TRBV28	NA	NA	CASSFPGPGTTF	TGTGCCAGCAGTTTCCCCGGCCCCGGGACCACCTTC
TRBJ2-6	TRBV9	NA	few	CASSVEGSGANVLTF	TGTGCCAGCAGCGTAGAGGGCTCTGGGGCCAACGTCCTGACTTTC
TRBJ2-7	TRBV28	NA	NA	CASSPLGDEQYF	TGTGCCAGCAGCCCCCTCGGAGACGAGCAGTACTTC
TRBJ1-2	TRBV28	NA	NA	CASEIAGAYGYTF	TGTGCCAGCGAGATAGCAGGGGCCTATGGCTACACCTTC
TRBJ1-1	TRBV6-1	NA	NA	CASSQRAMGTEAFF	TGTGCCAGCAGTCAAAGGGCGATGGGGACTGAAGCTTTCTTT
TRBJ1-2	TRBV6-1	NA	NA	CASSEASPLIYGYTF	TGTGCCAGCAGTGAAGCCAGCCCTCTTATATATGGCTACACCTTC
TRBJ1-5	TRBV5-5	NA	NA	CASSYQETQPQHF	TGTGCCAGCAGCTACCAGGAAACTCAGCCCCAGCATTTT
TRBJ2-5	TRBV9	NA	NA	CARDWREKQETQYF	TGTGCCAGAGATTGGAGGGAGAAGCAAGAGACCCAGTACTTC
TRBJ2-3	TRBV2	TRBD2	NA	CASSATTSGRSVDTQYF	TGTGCCAGCAGTGCAACTACTAGCGGGAGGTCGGTAGATACGCAGTATTTT